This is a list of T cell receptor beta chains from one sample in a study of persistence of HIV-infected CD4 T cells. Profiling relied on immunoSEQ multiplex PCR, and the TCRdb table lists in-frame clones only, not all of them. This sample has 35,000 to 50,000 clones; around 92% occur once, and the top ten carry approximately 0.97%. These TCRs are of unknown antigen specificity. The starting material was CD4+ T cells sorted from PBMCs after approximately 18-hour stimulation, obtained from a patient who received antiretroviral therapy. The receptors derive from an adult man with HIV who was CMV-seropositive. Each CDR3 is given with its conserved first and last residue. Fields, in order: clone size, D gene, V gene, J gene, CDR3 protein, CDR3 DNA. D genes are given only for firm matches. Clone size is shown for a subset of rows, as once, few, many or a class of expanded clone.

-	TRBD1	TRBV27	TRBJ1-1	CASSPWTGGARNTEAFF	TGTGCCAGCAGTCCTTGGACAGGGGGAGCAAGAAACACTGAAGCTTTCTTT
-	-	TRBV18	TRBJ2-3	CASSPRGTDTQYF	TGTGCCAGCTCACCGAGGGGCACAGATACGCAGTATTTT
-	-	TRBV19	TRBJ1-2	CASSPLGPLGYGYTF	TGTGCCAGTAGTCCCCTGGGACCTCTAGGCTATGGCTACACCTTC
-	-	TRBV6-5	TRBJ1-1	CASSYVGGRLNTEAFF	TGTGCCAGCAGTTACGTTGGGGGCCGGCTGAACACTGAAGCTTTCTTT
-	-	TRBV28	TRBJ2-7	CASSSVSEQYF	TGTGCCAGCAGTTCAGTTAGCGAGCAGTACTTC
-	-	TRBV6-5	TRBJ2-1	CASSSPREGEQFF	TGTGCCAGCAGTTCCCCTCGTGAGGGCGAGCAGTTCTTC
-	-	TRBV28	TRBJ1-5	CASTSGGVSNQPQHF	TGTGCCAGCACCTCGGGGGGTGTTAGCAATCAGCCCCAGCATTTT
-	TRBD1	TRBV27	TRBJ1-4	CASSRKRGHEKLFF	TGTGCCAGCAGCCGGAAAAGGGGGCATGAAAAACTGTTTTTT
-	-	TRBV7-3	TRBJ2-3	CASSLRASTDTQYF	TGTGCCAGCAGCTTACGGGCTAGCACAGATACGCAGTATTTT
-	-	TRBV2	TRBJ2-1	CASSGQSNEQFF	TGTGCCAGCAGTGGACAGAGCAATGAGCAGTTCTTC
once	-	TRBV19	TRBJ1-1	CASSIIRAGNTEAFF	TGTGCCAGTAGTATAATAAGGGCTGGGAACACTGAAGCTTTCTTT
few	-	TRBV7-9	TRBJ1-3	CASSLGGAAGNTIYF	TGTGCCAGCAGCTTGGGGGGAGCCGCTGGAAACACCATATATTTT
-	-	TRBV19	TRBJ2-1	CASSPRGVNEQFF	TGTGCCAGTAGTCCTCGCGGGGTAAATGAGCAGTTCTTC
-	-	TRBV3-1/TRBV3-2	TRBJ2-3	CASSQDNGGQDTQYF	TGTGCCAGCAGCCAAGATAACGGGGGCCAAGATACGCAGTATTTT
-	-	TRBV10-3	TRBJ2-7	CAISESGGVLEQYF	TGTGCCATCAGTGAGTCGGGGGGAGTCTTGGAGCAGTACTTC
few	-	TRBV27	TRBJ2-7	CASSLFSGGAYEQYF	TGTGCCAGCAGCCTCTTCTCTGGCGGGGCCTACGAGCAGTACTTC
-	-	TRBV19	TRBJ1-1	CASSMDRLNTEAFF	TGTGCCAGTAGTATGGACCGCCTGAACACTGAAGCTTTCTTT
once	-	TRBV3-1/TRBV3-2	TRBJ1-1	CASSPPSGLVNTEAFF	TGTGCCAGCAGCCCCCCGAGCGGATTGGTGAACACTGAAGCTTTCTTT
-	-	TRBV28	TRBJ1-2	CASSLRRGSGYTF	TGTGCCAGCAGTTTACGCAGGGGAAGCGGCTACACCTTC